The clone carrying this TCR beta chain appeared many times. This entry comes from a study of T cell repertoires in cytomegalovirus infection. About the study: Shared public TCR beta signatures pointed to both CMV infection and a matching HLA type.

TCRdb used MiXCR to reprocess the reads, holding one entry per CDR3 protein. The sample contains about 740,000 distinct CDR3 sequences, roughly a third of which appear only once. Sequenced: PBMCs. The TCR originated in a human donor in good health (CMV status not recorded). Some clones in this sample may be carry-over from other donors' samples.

CDR3 DNA sequence: TGTGCCAGCAGCTTATTCGAGGTGAGCTCCTACAATGAGCAGTTCTTC. The encoded protein is CASSLFEVSSYNEQFF. This chain uses TRBV7-2 with TRBJ2-1, with D unresolved. From germline, CDR1 is SGHTA and CDR2 FQGNSA. V was shortened by 2 bases and J by 0 bases, with 11 bases between the two germline ends. The CDR3 runs to 16 residues.